This TCR beta chain was recorded in a study of OX40 agonist ivuxolimab in advanced cancers. Overall study context: Dose-escalation patients had hepatocellular carcinoma, melanoma, renal cell or head and neck cancer. Findings and caveats of the study: Expanded peripheral T-cell antigen specificity went undetermined. The mean number of expanded clones was higher in CD8+ T cells than in CD4+.

Assay: immunoSEQ multiplex PCR; the TCRdb copy retains only in-frame clones and omits some. The table records roughly 65,000 clones, around 83% of them present only once. Per germline, CDR1 KGHSH and CDR2 LQKENI. Trimming removed 4 bases at V and 5 bases at J, with 11 bases between. CDR3 length equals 13 residues. On this clone: Its antigen remains unknown.

The clonotype was recovered from an adult with an advanced solid tumor such as melanoma, head and neck, liver or kidney cancer. The J gene is TRBJ1-1, the V gene TRBV18, with D possibly TRBD1 on 5 matching bases. This material consisted of CD4+ or CD8+ T cells sorted from blood, taken in a trial of the OX40 agonist ivuxolimab. The DNA for the CDR3 is TGTGCCAGCTCACAACAGGTTGGGACTGAAGCTTTCTTT. The encoded protein is CASSQQVGTEAFF.